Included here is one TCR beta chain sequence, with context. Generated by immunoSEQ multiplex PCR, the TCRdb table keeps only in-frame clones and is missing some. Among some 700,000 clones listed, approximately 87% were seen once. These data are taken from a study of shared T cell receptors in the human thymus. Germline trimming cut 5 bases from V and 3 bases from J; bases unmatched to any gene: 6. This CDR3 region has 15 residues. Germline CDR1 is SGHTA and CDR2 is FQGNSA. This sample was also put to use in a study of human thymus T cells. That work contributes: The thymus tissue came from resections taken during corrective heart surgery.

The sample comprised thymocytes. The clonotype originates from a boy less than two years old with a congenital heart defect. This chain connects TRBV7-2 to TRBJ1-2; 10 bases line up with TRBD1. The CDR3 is CASSPGQGGYYGYTF. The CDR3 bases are TGTGCCAGCAGCCCTGGACAGGGGGGTTACTATGGCTACACCTTC.